Listed below are T cell receptor beta chains from one sample, sequenced in a study of Ad26.COV2.S vaccination and SARS-CoV-2 variants. The assay was immunoSEQ multiplex PCR, and TCRdb's table has in-frame clones only and misses some. The sample includes some 290,000 clones, roughly 86% seen only once; the top ten take around 1.9%. The sample consisted of peripheral blood, taken in a trial of Ad26.COV2.S vaccine versus placebo. The receptors come from a person aged 18-60 years who received the Ad26.COV2.S COVID-19 vaccine or a placebo. The CDR3 runs from the conserved cysteine through the conserved F or W. A D gene is named only where the DNA matches it firmly. Only part of the rows carry a size: once, few, many, or a class if the clone is expanded.

TGTGCCAGCTCACTTCTACAGGGGAGAGGTGAGACCCAGTACTTC | CASSLLQGRGETQYF | TRBV18 | TRBD1 | TRBJ2-5 | NA | 15
TGTGCCAGCTCCATCTCGAGGGAGGGCTCCAACTTTAATTCACCCCTCCACTTT | CASSISREGSNFNSPLHF | TRBV18 | NA | TRBJ1-6 | NA | 18
TGTGCCAGCAGCTCGGGACACGGGAGTGAGGGCTACACCTTC | CASSSGHGSEGYTF | TRBV7-2 | NA | TRBJ1-2 | NA | 14
TGCGCCAGCAGCCAAGAGTCCCCAACTATTGCAGAGAAACTGTTTTTT | CASSQESPTIAEKLFF | TRBV4-3 | NA | TRBJ1-4 | NA | 16
TGTGCCAGCAGCTTGCCGGGGGCGGGGGATGAAAAACTGTTTTTT | CASSLPGAGDEKLFF | TRBV5-4 | NA | TRBJ1-4 | NA | 15
TGTGCCAGCAGCCAGTGGACAGGGGAGGAGACCCAGTACTTC | CASSQWTGEETQYF | TRBV7-6 | TRBD1 | TRBJ2-5 | NA | 14
TGTGCCAGTAGTATAGTTTGGACAGTGAAGGGCTTTAATGAAAAACTGTTTTTT | CASSIVWTVKGFNEKLFF | TRBV19 | NA | TRBJ1-4 | NA | 18
TGTGCCAGCAGCCCACACTCCTACGAGCAGTACTTC | CASSPHSYEQYF | TRBV3-1/TRBV3-2 | NA | TRBJ2-7 | NA | 12
TGTGCCAGTAGTATTTTGTACAGCCCAACTACTAACTATGGCTACACCTTC | CASSILYSPTTNYGYTF | TRBV19 | NA | TRBJ1-2 | NA | 17
TGTGCCAGCAGCATACAGGGAGGGACCACTGAAGCTTTCTTT | CASSIQGGTTEAFF | TRBV7-9 | NA | TRBJ1-1 | NA | 14
TGTGCCAGTAGTAGGGGGGAACTCAAGAATCAGCCCCAGCATTTT | CASSRGELKNQPQHF | TRBV19 | NA | TRBJ1-5 | NA | 15
TGCGCCAGCAGCTTCGGAGATAGCAATCAGCCCCAGCATTTT | CASSFGDSNQPQHF | TRBV5-1 | NA | TRBJ1-5 | NA | 14
TGTGCCAGTAGTGGGGACAGCGGCTACGAGCAGTACTTC | CASSGDSGYEQYF | TRBV19 | TRBD1 | TRBJ2-7 | NA | 13
TGTGCCAGCAGTTACTCGGGCGTGCTAATGGGCACAGATACGCAGTATTTT | CASSYSGVLMGTDTQYF | TRBV6-2/TRBV6-3 | NA | TRBJ2-3 | NA | 17
TGCAGCGTTTTCCAGGTCCGTGACGAGCAGTTCTTC | CSVFQVRDEQFF | TRBV29-1 | NA | TRBJ2-1 | NA | 12
TGTGCCAGCAGTCCCTCAGGCGATGGAACAGATACGCAGTATTTT | CASSPSGDGTDTQYF | TRBV11-3 | NA | TRBJ2-3 | NA | 15
TGTGCCAGCAGTGAAAGTAGGGGGACCACTGAAGCTTTCTTT | CASSESRGTTEAFF | TRBV6-1 | NA | TRBJ1-1 | NA | 14
TGTGCCACCAGTGACCGGGACAGCCGGGGGTGGAATGAGCAGTTCTTC | CATSDRDSRGWNEQFF | TRBV24-1 | NA | TRBJ2-1 | NA | 16
TGTGCCAGCAGCTTACAGGGGGCGGAGTACGAGCAGTACTTC | CASSLQGAEYEQYF | TRBV7-6 | TRBD1 | TRBJ2-7 | NA | 14
TGTGCCAGCAGTGGGACCCGAGGCTCTGGAAACACCATATATTTT | CASSGTRGSGNTIYF | TRBV6-2/TRBV6-3 | NA | TRBJ1-3 | NA | 15
TGTGCCAGCAGTTACTCTTGGGGCTACACCTTC | CASSYSWGYTF | TRBV6-2/TRBV6-3 | NA | TRBJ1-2 | once | 11
TGCGCCAGCAGCCAAGTAGCGGGGGGACTCTACAATGAGCAGTTCTTC | CASSQVAGGLYNEQFF | TRBV4-3 | TRBD2 | TRBJ2-1 | few | 16
TGTGCCAGCAGCCTAAGGGCTCGGGGGGGCCGTTACGAGCAGTACTTC | CASSLRARGGRYEQYF | TRBV13 | TRBD2 | TRBJ2-7 | NA | 16
TGCGCCAGCAGCTCCGGGACAGGGGGCCGGAACAATTCACCCCTCCACTTT | CASSSGTGGRNNSPLHF | TRBV5-1 | TRBD1 | TRBJ1-6 | NA | 17
TGTGCCAGCAATCTCGGTGTTCAGAACGAGCAGTACTTC | CASNLGVQNEQYF | TRBV7-2 | NA | TRBJ2-7 | NA | 13
TGTGCCAGCTCACCACTCCTTACCTACGAGCAGTACTTC | CASSPLLTYEQYF | TRBV18 | NA | TRBJ2-7 | NA | 13